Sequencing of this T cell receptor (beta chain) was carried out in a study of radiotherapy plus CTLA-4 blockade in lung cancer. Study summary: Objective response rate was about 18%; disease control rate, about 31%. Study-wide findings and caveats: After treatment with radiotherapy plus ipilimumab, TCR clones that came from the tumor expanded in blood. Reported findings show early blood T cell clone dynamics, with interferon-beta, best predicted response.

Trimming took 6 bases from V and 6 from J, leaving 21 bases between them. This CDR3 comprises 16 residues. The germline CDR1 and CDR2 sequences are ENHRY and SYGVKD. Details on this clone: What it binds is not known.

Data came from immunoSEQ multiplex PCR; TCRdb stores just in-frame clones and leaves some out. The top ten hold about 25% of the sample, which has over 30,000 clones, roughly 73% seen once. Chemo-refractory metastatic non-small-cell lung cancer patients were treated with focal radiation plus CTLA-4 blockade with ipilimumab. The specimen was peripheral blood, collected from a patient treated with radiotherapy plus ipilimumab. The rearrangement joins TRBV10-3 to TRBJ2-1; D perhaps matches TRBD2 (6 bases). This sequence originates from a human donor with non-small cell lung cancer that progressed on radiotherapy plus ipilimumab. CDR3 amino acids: CAIRSLVGRDPNEQFF. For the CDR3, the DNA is TGTGCCATCAGATCCTTGGTGGGGCGGGATCCCAATGAGCAGTTCTTC.